These T cell receptor beta chains were read from a single sample in a study of blood T cell repertoires in COVID-19. The protocol was immunoSEQ multiplex PCR, while the TCRdb copy is restricted to in-frame clones and leaves out a portion. The sample holds roughly 230,000 clones, roughly 90% seen once. Sequencing was performed on PBMCs or T cells enriched from blood (not recorded which). These receptors came from a woman aged 25-40 years with acute COVID-19. CDR3s include the opening cysteine and the closing phenylalanine or tryptophan. The D gene is left open where the match is weak.

D: .
V: TRBV7-8
J: TRBJ1-2
DNA: TGTGCCAGCAGCTTAGCTTTGGTCGGGGACTATGGCTACACCTTC
CDR3: CASSLALVGDYGYTF

D: .
V: TRBV6-2/TRBV6-3
J: TRBJ2-5
DNA: TGTGCCAGCAGTTACTCGTTGGGCGGGGGCCACCAAGAGACCCAGTACTTC
CDR3: CASSYSLGGGHQETQYF

D: .
V: TRBV15
J: TRBJ1-6
DNA: TGTGCCACCAGCGGAATCAGGCGTTCACCCCTCCACTTT
CDR3: CATSGIRRSPLHF

D: .
V: TRBV4-3
J: TRBJ1-1
DNA: TGCGCCAGCAGCCGCGTATTCGGAGAGAACACTGAAGCTTTCTTT
CDR3: CASSRVFGENTEAFF

D: TRBD1
V: TRBV11-2
J: TRBJ1-5
DNA: TGTGCCAGCAGCCCCGATGCAGGGGGCGCAGATCAGCCCCAGCATTTT
CDR3: CASSPDAGGADQPQHF

D: TRBD2
V: TRBV3-1/TRBV3-2
J: TRBJ2-1
DNA: TGTGCCAGCAGCCAAGCCTCCAAGCGGGGTTACAATGAGCAGTTCTTC
CDR3: CASSQASKRGYNEQFF

D: TRBD1
V: TRBV6-1
J: TRBJ2-4
DNA: TGTGCCAGCAGTGAAGACCCCGGGACAGGGGCGGCCATTCAGTACTTC
CDR3: CASSEDPGTGAAIQYF

D: .
V: TRBV10-3
J: TRBJ2-7
DNA: TGTGCCATCAGTGAAAGTACTGACTCCTACGAGCAGTACTTC
CDR3: CAISESTDSYEQYF

D: .
V: TRBV18
J: TRBJ1-2
DNA: TGTGCCAGCTCACCATTCGGAGGGGAGGATCGTGGCTACACCTTC
CDR3: CASSPFGGEDRGYTF

D: .
V: TRBV2
J: TRBJ1-1
DNA: TGTGCCAGCAGGAAGTCGGCGGCCGACACTGAAGCTTTCTTT
CDR3: CASRKSAADTEAFF

D: TRBD1
V: TRBV24-1
J: TRBJ2-7
DNA: TGTGCCACCAGTGATCCCGGACAGGGTAACCACGAGCAGTACTTC
CDR3: CATSDPGQGNHEQYF

D: TRBD1
V: TRBV24-1
J: TRBJ2-1
DNA: TGTGCCACCAGTGGTGGGGGCAGGGGGCATGTCGATGAGCAGTTCTTC
CDR3: CATSGGGRGHVDEQFF

D: .
V: TRBV5-4
J: TRBJ1-2
DNA: TGTGCCAGCAGCTTCACAGGAATGTATGGCTACACCTTC
CDR3: CASSFTGMYGYTF